Listed below are T cell receptor beta chains from one sample, sequenced in a study of T-cell memory formation after mild COVID-19. TCRdb passed the 5' RACE reads through MiXCR, listing each CDR3 protein once. The sample holds 300,000 to 400,000 distinct CDR3 sequences; approximately 16% are singletons and the top ten take about 20%. Material for sequencing was PBMCs or a T cell subset sorted from them (not recorded which). The source of these receptors is a man aged 18 to 29 who had mild COVID-19 (a few samples of this study predate the infection). Cell type and time point are not known. Both conserved end residues are part of each CDR3. The D gene is left open where the match is weak. A clone size is listed for some rows: how often the clone was seen (once, few, many), or a class if it is expanded.

-	TRBV5-5	TRBJ1-2	-	CASSLVGREYGYTF	TGTGCCAGCAGCTTGGTAGGGAGGGAATATGGCTACACCTTC
few	TRBV10-2	TRBJ2-1	-	CASSRTRAYNEQFF	TGCGCCAGCAGTAGGACTCGGGCCTACAATGAGCAGTTCTTC
-	TRBV4-2	TRBJ2-1	TRBD2	CASSQVLSGVNEQFF	TGTGCCAGCAGCCAAGTGCTTAGCGGGGTCAATGAGCAGTTCTTC
-	TRBV29-1	TRBJ1-2	-	CSVPVQTGHWGYTF	TGCAGCGTCCCCGTACAAACAGGGCATTGGGGCTACACCTTC
many	TRBV5-1	TRBJ2-4	-	CASSWGAKNIQYF	TGCGCCAGCAGCTGGGGGGCCAAAAACATTCAGTACTTC
few	TRBV12-3/TRBV12-4	TRBJ2-1	-	CASRGYRGGLGEQFF	TGTGCCAGCAGGGGGTACAGGGGGGGTCTCGGTGAGCAGTTCTTC
-	TRBV3-1	TRBJ1-5	-	CASSQGPSGQPQHF	TGTGCCAGCAGCCAAGGTCCTAGTGGGCAGCCCCAGCATTTT
many	TRBV18	TRBJ2-7	TRBD1	CASSPTGTGGYEQYF	TGTGCCAGCTCACCTACCGGGACAGGGGGCTACGAGCAGTACTTC
-	TRBV29-1	TRBJ1-2	-	CSVGYDRSLYGYTF	TGCAGCGTTGGCTATGACAGATCTCTCTATGGCTACACCTTC
-	TRBV20-1	TRBJ2-4	TRBD1	CSANPTGPKNIQYF	TGCAGTGCTAACCCGACAGGGCCAAAAAACATTCAGTACTTC
few	TRBV5-1	TRBJ2-3	-	CASSLGRLTDTQYF	TGCGCCAGCAGCTTGGGCAGGCTCACAGATACGCAGTATTTT
few	TRBV7-2	TRBJ2-3	TRBD2	CASSLALAGGPQDTQYF	TGTGCCAGCAGCTTAGCCCTAGCGGGGGGGCCACAAGATACGCAGTATTTT
-	TRBV3-1	TRBJ2-5	-	CASGQGQETQYF	TGTGCCAGCGGCCAGGGGCAAGAGACCCAGTACTTC
few	TRBV5-5	TRBJ2-5	TRBD2	CASSLSVAGGPHKTQYF	TGTGCCAGCAGCTTGTCCGTAGCGGGGGGGCCCCACAAGACCCAGTACTTC
-	TRBV19	TRBJ1-4	-	CASSPRSGNEKLFF	TGTGCCAGCTCGCCCCGGAGTGGTAATGAAAAACTGTTTTTT
-	TRBV20-1	TRBJ2-3	TRBD1	CSARGPVGTGWNTQYF	TGCAGTGCTAGAGGCCCGGTGGGGACAGGTTGGAATACGCAGTATTTT
few	TRBV20-1	TRBJ2-1	TRBD2	CSATGTSGQWSSYNEQFF	TGCAGTGCTACTGGGACTAGCGGACAATGGAGCTCCTACAATGAGCAGTTCTTC
-	TRBV28	TRBJ2-7	-	CASRVGSSYEQYF	TGTGCCAGCAGGGTCGGGAGCTCCTACGAGCAGTACTTC
-	TRBV7-2	TRBJ1-2	TRBD1	CASSLVGQGQDYGYTF	TGTGCCAGCAGCTTAGTCGGACAGGGCCAGGACTATGGCTACACCTTC
few	TRBV9	TRBJ2-3	-	CASSGNWGLGLQDTQYF	TGTGCCAGCAGCGGTAATTGGGGGTTAGGTCTACAGGATACGCAGTATTTT
-	TRBV6-5	TRBJ1-2	-	CASKTWTDGYTF	TGTGCCAGCAAAACCTGGACAGATGGCTACACCTTC
many	TRBV5-1	TRBJ2-2	-	CASSSRGNTGELFF	TGCGCCAGCAGCTCTAGGGGAAACACCGGGGAGCTGTTTTTT
-	TRBV7-3	TRBJ2-2	-	CASSSGYTGELFF	TGTGCCAGCAGCTCGGGGTACACCGGGGAGCTGTTTTTT
-	TRBV6-5	TRBJ1-1	-	CASRFPLDTGLMNTEAFF	TGTGCCAGCAGGTTCCCTCTTGACACGGGCCTCATGAACACTGAAGCTTTCTTT
many	TRBV4-2	TRBJ2-1	-	CASSQRRGPENEQFF	TGTGCCAGCAGCCAGAGGAGAGGGCCAGAAAATGAGCAGTTCTTC
-	TRBV6-2/TRBV6-3	TRBJ2-5	TRBD1	CASSLRGPQETQYF	TGTGCCAGCAGTTTAAGGGGGCCGCAAGAGACCCAGTACTTC